The 10 T cell receptor beta chains given below trace back to one sample, sequenced in a study of OX40 agonist ivuxolimab in advanced cancers. Only in-frame clones appear in the TCRdb table, and some are missing; sequencing was by immunoSEQ multiplex PCR. There are roughly 60,000 clones in the sample; around 90% occur only once, and less than 0.55% lies in the top ten. The specimen comprised CD4+ or CD8+ T cells sorted from blood, sampled in a trial of the OX40 agonist ivuxolimab. Source of these receptors: an adult with an advanced solid tumor such as melanoma, head and neck, liver or kidney cancer.

The chain combines TRBV18 with TRBJ1-5; TRBD1 aligns across 7 bases. The CDR3 is made up of 14 amino acids. The V and J ends lost 8 bases and 4 bases, in that order; junction bases with no gene match: 8. The germline V gene encodes CDR1 KGHSH and CDR2 LQKENI. CDR3 residues: CASTSGDSNQPQHF. The DNA for the CDR3 is TGTGCCAGCACGTCCGGGGACAGTAATCAGCCCCAGCATTTT.

In its sample, this clone was seen once. This chain uses TRBV7-6 with TRBJ2-5; D is tentatively TRBD1 or TRBD2 (5 bases each). The J call may be incorrect, as the DNA end agrees better with TRBJ2-7. The CDR3 is made up of 17 amino acids. Germline V gene lookup returns CDR1 SGHVS and CDR2 FNYEAQ. The CDR3 nucleotides are TGTGCCAGCAGCTTATCTCAGCCGGGACGGAGCTCCTACGAGCAGTACTTC. As protein: CASSLSQPGRSSYEQYF.

The gene calls are TRBV7-8 and TRBJ1-2, with D possibly matching TRBD1 (6 bases). CDR1 and CDR2 from the germline V gene are SGHVS and FQNEAQ. The germline V and J ends were trimmed by 5 bases and 8 bases, with 24 bases remaining between them. The CDR3 runs to 16 residues. As DNA, the CDR3 is TGTGCCAGCAGCCGCACCCCGGACCGGGGGGCTGTGGGCTACACCTTC. It specifies CASSRTPDRGAVGYTF. Supplemented by reference TRBV7-8 and TRBJ1-2, the full variable domain reads GAGVSQSPRYKVAKRGQDVALRCDPISGHVSLFWYQQALGQGPEFLTYFQNEAQLDKSGLPSDRFFAERPEGSVSTLKIQRTQQEDSAVYLCASSRTPDRGAVGYTFGSGTRLTVV.

The CDR3 sequence is CASSLRDIKDTQYF. DNA for the CDR3: TGTGCCAGCAGCTTGCGGGACATCAAAGATACGCAGTATTTT. This rearrangement joins TRBV11-2 to TRBJ2-3, with D perhaps being TRBD1 or TRBD2 (6 bases each). V lost 3 bases and J 5 bases, leaving 12 bases between the germline ends. This CDR3 contains 14 residues. The germline gives CDR1 SGHAT, CDR2 FQNNGV.

This chain uses TRBV27 with TRBJ2-3, with 9 positions matching TRBD1. Germline CDR1 MNHEY, CDR2 SMNVEV (reference sequence). Trimming cost V 7 bases and J 4 bases; bases outside gene matches: 12. This CDR3 contains 16 residues. CDR3 DNA: TGTGCCAGCAACCCTCCGGGACAGGGCTATGCAGATACGCAGTATTTT. Amino acid sequence: CASNPPGQGYADTQYF.

This chain joins TRBV4-1 and TRBJ2-3, with TRBD2 matching over 8 bases. CDR1 is MGHRA and CDR2 is YSYEKL in the germline V gene. The V and J ends lost 1 base and 6 bases, in that order; junction bases with no gene match: 6. The CDR3 totals 15 residues. CDR3 amino acids: CASSQGLAIRDTQYF. CDR3 sequence (DNA): TGCGCCAGCAGCCAAGGACTAGCGATCAGGGATACGCAGTATTTT.

The chain combines TRBV18 with TRBJ1-2; 7 bases agree with TRBD1. The CDR3 spans 13 residues. V gave up 6 bases and J gave up 2 bases; unmatched junction bases: 3. Germline CDR1 reads KGHSH; CDR2 reads LQKENI. CDR3 in DNA: TGTGCCAGCTCCCAGGACAGGAACTATGGCTACACCTTC. Protein product: CASSQDRNYGYTF.

V usage is TRBV7-9 and J usage is TRBJ2-5, with 7 positions matching TRBD2. The junction had 5 bases not matched to a gene; V was cut back by 3 bases and J by 1 base. The CDR3 consists of 15 residues. Germline values: CDR1 SEHNR, CDR2 FQNEAQ (reference sequence). In DNA, the CDR3 is TGTGCCAGCAGCTTTGTTAGCGGGTCCCAAGAGACCCAGTACTTC. Translating it yields CASSFVSGSQETQYF. Filled out from reference TRBV7-9 and TRBJ2-5, the complete variable domain reads DTGVSQNPRHKITKRGQNVTFRCDPISEHNRLYWYRQTLGQGPEFLTYFQNEAQLEKSRLLSDRFSAERPKGSFSTLEIQRTEQGDSAMYLCASSFVSGSQETQYFGPGTRLLVL.

This rearrangement joins TRBV4-3 to TRBJ1-2; D is unresolved. The germline gives CDR1 LGHNA, CDR2 YSLEER. V lost 0 bases to trimming and J lost 2 bases, with 16 bases between them. The CDR3 spans 17 residues. CDR3 loop: CASSQDLVVNPNYGYTF. DNA for the CDR3: TGCGCCAGCAGCCAAGATTTGGTAGTGAACCCCAACTATGGCTACACCTTC.

The gene calls are TRBV7-9 and TRBJ1-1; D is ambiguous. The V and J ends lost 1 base and 2 bases respectively, with 17 bases between them. CDR1 SEHNR and CDR2 FQNEAQ come from the germline V gene (reference sequence). The CDR3 has 17 residues. CDR3 protein: CASSLVVSAPINTEAFF. CDR3 sequence (DNA): TGTGCCAGCAGCTTAGTAGTTTCGGCCCCCATAAACACTGAAGCTTTCTTT.